The entry below describes one TCR beta chain. Its antigen is not yet known. No qualities accompany the bases; no much larger clone lies one base away. Sequences MNHEY (CDR1) and SVGAGI (CDR2) are obtained from the germline V gene. V loses 4 bases, J loses 7 bases, and the germline ends lie 10 bases apart. Its CDR3 holds 12 amino acids, cysteine through phenylalanine. Of all the DNA, just the CDR3 is kept, 36 bases in frame from base 1. TCR CDR3 regions were amplified from genomic DNA by multiplex PCR using the deep immunoSEQ assay. Extracted genomic DNA from each cell subset was distributed evenly across all wells of several immunoSEQ 96-well plates, and each plate was treated as a replicate. Each replicate PCR for sorted subsets received around 210 ng genomic DNA, equal to roughly 30,000 T cell genomes. The purified libraries were quantified using a Qubit 3.0 fluorometer, sized with a Bioanalyzer 2100, and then quantified again using the KAPA Library Quantification kit. Each immunoSEQ 96-well plate was sequenced on its own single-read 150-cycle Illumina NextSeq 550 flow cell. Per the authors' processing: Because only junctional sequences without quality scores were contained in the immunoSEQ output, filtering matching that applied to full-length reads could not be performed. Sequences were annotated with PyIR, a Python wrapper for IgBLAST v1.9, using IMGT germline references to assign V/J genes and CDR3. Reads were removed for weak V/J assignments (E-value above 1e-6), missing CDR3, stop codons, out-of-frame junctions, or ambiguous translated residues. V3J clonotypes were defined as sequences sharing an identical inferred V gene, J gene, and CDR3 amino acid sequence. Percentage overlap between repertoires was calculated by dividing the number of shared unique clonotypes by the size of the smaller repertoire. Richness of each repertoire was evaluated using RTK rarefaction, the Chao1 estimator, and Recon v2.1 estimates of unobserved clonotypes. Generation probabilities for all TCRbeta clonotypes obtained by the gDNA method from a handful of donors were computed using OLGA. The table comes from immuneACCESS by way of TCRdb, which keeps in-frame sequences with V and J called. Part of the clones is missing from these tables; in studies checked, under half for an unresolved V gene and the rest for unknown reasons. From that table come the V and J calls and clone size; the DNA was used to work out D and trimming. The sample table records about 2.1 million clones; about 93% of these occur just once. The ten top clones hold 1.5% to 2% of the sample.

CD8 naive samples were CD45RO-negative cells positively selected for CCR7, giving a CD45RA+CCR7+ population that excluded TemRA cells. Donors were healthy HIV-negative adults with no recently reported acute infections or vaccinations. Only Caucasian adults living in Nashville, Tennessee, USA were represented among the donors. Blood was collected by leukapheresis, and PBMCs were isolated by Ficoll-Histopaque density gradient centrifugation and then cryopreserved in liquid nitrogen vapor phase. Analytical flow cytometry was used to check the purity and quantity of each magnetically sorted T cell population. Genomic DNA was isolated from every sorted fraction and measured by UV absorbance on a Nanodrop 2000c. The data were taken from a study of shared clonotypes between healthy human individuals (dated by TCRdb to 2020 to 2022). Regarding the complete study: A couple of women and three men aged 18 to 49 years were included in the cohort. For each donor, CD4 naive and CD4 memory were each given three plates, CD8 naive was given two plates, and CD8 memory was given one plate. The study deeply sequenced blood TCR repertoires of about 5 healthy adults to estimate repertoire size and the extent of clonotype sharing between individuals. To increase sequencing depth and limit assay-specific biases, different laboratories used diverse techniques to prepare libraries and sequence TCR repertoires. Between about 0.8 and 9 billion PBMCs per donor were obtained by leukapheresis.

Here is what the overall study found, with its caveats: About 5% of naive CD4, 3% to 4% of naive CD8, 2% to 2.5% of memory CD4, and 0.4% of memory CD8 clonotypes were shared across several donors. Incomplete sequencing was indicated by rarefaction of sorted-subset datasets, despite the large sequencing depth. Naive subsets generally had larger estimated clonotype richness than memory subsets did. Clonotypes shared by all four sorted-subset donors showed higher generation probabilities than non-shared clonotypes. Based on pairwise subsampling, the degree of clonotype sharing among donors was expected to be affected by sequencing depth. The small number of donors limited the genetic and exposure-history diversity represented. Sampling was restricted to blood, and TCR repertoires in tissues likely differ from the TCR repertoires found in blood.

The receptor comes from a man aged 18 to 30 in good health. Some clones in this sample may be carry-over from other donors' samples. Sequencing was carried out using naive CD8+ T cells from PBMCs. Per the publication, the cell subset or site label means: CD45RA+CCR7+. This chain is built from TRBV6-5 and TRBJ1-1; the D gene is not confidently resolved. For the CDR3, the sequence is CASSSLGLEAFF. The DNA reads TGTGCCAGCAGTTCTCTTGGCCTTGAAGCTTTCTTT.